Presented here are 14 T cell receptor beta chains from one specimen sequenced in a study of identical twins. Via MiXCR, TCRdb re-called the 5' RACE reads, giving one row per CDR3 protein. The table has around 340,000 distinct CDR3 sequences, approximately 10% seen once. Sequenced: naive T cells sorted from blood. The receptors derive from a woman in her forties or fifties in good health.

This clonotype has a count of ten or more. The chain joins TRBV2 to TRBJ2-3, with D possibly TRBD2 on 6 matching bases. This CDR3 is built from 15 residues. Germline CDR1 is SNHLY and CDR2 is FYNNEI. Trimming left V 9 bases short and J 0 bases short, with 16 bases between. The CDR3 spells CASEGGTYSTDTQYF. The DNA for the CDR3 is TGTGCCAGTGAGGGAGGAACCTATAGCACAGATACGCAGTATTTT.

The sample holds a few counts of this clonotype. This chain joins TRBV5-1 and TRBJ1-6; D is undetermined. Germline assignment: CDR1 SGHRS and CDR2 YFSETQ. V lost 4 bases and J lost 7, with 15 bases in between. This CDR3 has 15 amino acids. The CDR3, as DNA: TGCGCCAGCAGCGGAACCGTTAGTGTGAATTCACCCCTCCACTTT. Translating gives CASSGTVSVNSPLHF.

The table lists this clonotype with a few counts. V gene TRBV7-2 combines with J gene TRBJ1-1; 9 nucleotides agree with TRBD1. This CDR3 has 16 amino acids. Trimming at V came to 2 bases and at J to 0 bases, leaving 4 bases not matched to a gene. The germline V gene has CDR1 SGHTA and CDR2 FQGNSA. The CDR3 protein is CASSLIGTGMNTEAFF. CDR3 in DNA: TGTGCCAGCAGCTTAATAGGGACAGGGATGAACACTGAAGCTTTCTTT.

The CDR3 coding sequence is TGTGCCAGCAGGAAGCCGACAGGGACAGATAATTCACCCCTCCACTTT. This codes for CASRKPTGTDNSPLHF. V is TRBV6-5 and J is TRBJ1-6; TRBD1 agrees at 7 bases. CDR1 is MNHEY and CDR2 is SVGAGI in the germline V gene. V shed 6 bases, J shed 5 bases, and the junction held 10 bases outside the gene matches. The CDR3 sequence is 16 residues long.

The chain links TRBV20-1 to TRBJ2-4; TRBD2 agrees at 9 bases. The trim removed 6 bases at V and 4 bases at J, leaving 7 bases unmatched. Per germline, CDR1 DFQATT and CDR2 SNEGSKA (reference sequence). The CDR3 has 14 residues. The CDR3 DNA sequence: TGCAGTGCCCTAGCGGGACCTAGAAAAAACATTCAGTACTTC. Protein product: CSALAGPRKNIQYF.

This clonotype was found many times. The chain employs TRBV10-1 and TRBJ2-3; TRBD1 is a possible D gene (5 bases). The germline CDR1 and CDR2 sequences are WNHNN and SYGVQD (reference sequence). V was clipped by 2 bases and J by 5 bases, with 5 bases between them. The CDR3 loop spans 12 amino acids. The CDR3 loop is CASSERGDTQYF. DNA of the CDR3: TGCGCCAGCAGTGAGAGGGGAGATACGCAGTATTTT.

This clonotype has only a few counts. V and J are TRBV12-3 or TRBV12-4 and TRBJ1-5; no clear D. Deletions cut 5 bases from V and 6 bases from J, with 20 bases between. The CDR3 is made up of 16 amino acids. CDR3 bases: TGTGCCAGCAGTCCTACCACGGGAGCGACGGGTCAGCCCCAGCATTTT. It specifies CASSPTTGATGQPQHF.

This clonotype was counted only a few times. The rearrangement links TRBV13 to TRBJ2-7; maybe TRBD1 (6 bases). The germline CDR1 and CDR2 sequences are PRHDT and FYEKMQ (reference sequence). The CDR3 length is 15 residues. The V and J ends lost 2 bases and 0 bases respectively, with 11 bases between them. CDR3 nucleotides: TGTGCCAGCAGCTTACCCGGGGACAACTCCTACGAGCAGTACTTC. Amino acid sequence: CASSLPGDNSYEQYF.

This clonotype was detected only a few times. The chain employs TRBV19 and TRBJ2-5; D remains ambiguous. This CDR3 has 13 residues. V shed 3 bases and J shed 3 bases, with 8 bases lying between them. The V gene's germline CDR1 is LNHDA and CDR2 SQIVND (reference sequence). The DNA for the CDR3 is TGTGCCAGTAGTATTCCCGCAGAAGAGACCCAGTACTTC. It translates to CASSIPAEETQYF.

The chain uses TRBV19 and TRBJ2-2; no reliable D call. Germline V gene lookup returns CDR1 LNHDA and CDR2 SQIVND (reference sequence). The CDR3 loop spans 15 amino acids. V lost 2 bases and J lost 5, with 12 bases in between. The DNA for the CDR3 is TGTGCCAGTAGTATATCGGGCATCAAGACCGGGGAGCTGTTTTTT. It encodes CASSISGIKTGELFF.

CDR3: CSAPFGAGGTGEQYF. The CDR3 nucleotides are TGCAGTGCCCCTTTCGGGGCGGGAGGAACCGGCGAGCAGTACTTC. This chain links TRBV20-1 with TRBJ2-7, with 8 bases that match TRBD2. Germline-derived CDR1 and CDR2 are DFQATT and SNEGSKA (reference sequence). The junction had 16 bases not matched to a gene; V was cut back by 6 bases and J by 6 bases. The CDR3 runs to 15 residues.

For this clonotype: One end of the junction is discordant with germline, which a read error may explain. V gene TRBV7-9 combines with J gene TRBJ1-1; D may be TRBD1 (5 bases). Germline values: CDR1 SEHNR, CDR2 FQNEAQ (reference sequence). This CDR3 has 13 amino acids. For the CDR3, the DNA is TGTACCAGCAGCTTAGCACAGGACACTGAAGCTTTCTTT. Residues: CTSSLAQDTEAFF.

This clonotype was observed many times. V and J are TRBV5-1 and TRBJ2-1; 9 bases match TRBD2. Per germline, CDR1 SGHRS and CDR2 YFSETQ. V was pared by 3 bases and J by 7 bases, with 14 bases of the junction left unmatched. The CDR3 runs 17 residues. The CDR3 DNA reads as TGCGCCAGCAGCTCGCCAGAGGGAGCGGGAGGTTGGAATGAGCAGTTCTTC. The encoded protein is CASSSPEGAGGWNEQFF.

This clonotype was found once. The chain combines TRBV27 with TRBJ2-7; D perhaps matches TRBD1 (6 bases). CDR3 length: 14 residues. The V and J ends lost 3 bases and 5 bases respectively, with 14 bases between them. Germline CDR1 reads MNHEY; CDR2 reads SMNVEV (reference sequence). In DNA, the CDR3 is TGTGCCAGCAGTTTTTCCGCACAGGGCCACGAGCAGTACTTC. This gives the protein CASSFSAQGHEQYF.